This TCR beta chain was profiled in a study of OX40 agonist ivuxolimab in advanced cancers. CDR3 length: 12 amino acids. Germline V gene data show CDR1 as GTSNPN and CDR2 as SVGIG (reference sequence). V dropped 0 bases and J dropped 7 bases, with 9 bases sitting between them. Clones were read by immunoSEQ multiplex PCR, and TCRdb kept only the in-frame ones, dropping some. This table has approximately 70,000 clones, 84% appearing once. This clone was observed a handful of times. Systemic immunosuppression or autoimmune disease history was grounds to exclude patients. This material consisted of CD4+ or CD8+ T cells sorted from blood, taken in a trial of the OX40 agonist ivuxolimab. The TCR sequence derives from an adult with an advanced solid tumor such as melanoma, head and neck, liver or kidney cancer. The chain links TRBV30 to TRBJ1-2, with unresolved D. The CDR3 reads CAWSVPSGGYTF. CDR3 bases: TGTGCCTGGAGTGTACCCTCGGGTGGCTACACCTTC.